These T cell receptor beta chains were read from a single sample in a study of CD8 T cells in ankylosing spondylitis. TCRdb called the 5' RACE reads again in MiXCR, with one record for every CDR3 protein. The table lists a few hundred thousand distinct CDR3 sequences, about 9.9% of them singletons. Sequenced material: blood, either unsorted or a sorted T cell fraction (not recorded which). These receptors all come from a female donor with ankylosing spondylitis or in good health (not recorded which). The CDR3 runs from the conserved cysteine through the conserved F or W. A D gene is named only where the DNA matches it firmly. Size is stated for part of the rows, as once, few or many counts, or as a class when the clone is expanded.

abundance: many
v_gene: TRBV5-1
len: 17
j_gene: TRBJ2-1
d_gene: TRBD2
CDR3aa: CASSLGSSGGSYNEQFF
CDR3nt: TGCGCCAGCAGCTTGGGCTCTAGCGGGGGCTCCTACAATGAGCAGTTCTTC

abundance: NA
v_gene: TRBV7-9
len: 17
j_gene: TRBJ2-1
d_gene: TRBD1
CDR3aa: CASSWPVGQVKNNEQFF
CDR3nt: TGTGCCAGCAGCTGGCCTGTGGGACAGGTCAAGAACAATGAGCAGTTCTTC

abundance: NA
v_gene: TRBV4-2
len: 16
j_gene: TRBJ2-2
d_gene: TRBD2
CDR3aa: CASSQRASGGAGELFF
CDR3nt: TGTGCCAGCAGCCAACGGGCTAGCGGGGGGGCGGGGGAGCTGTTTTTT

abundance: few
v_gene: TRBV3-1
len: 16
j_gene: TRBJ1-6
d_gene: NA
CDR3aa: CASSQDRIGDNSPLHF
CDR3nt: TGTGCCAGCAGCCAAGATCGGATAGGGGATAATTCACCCCTCCACTTT

abundance: many
v_gene: TRBV29-1
len: 10
j_gene: TRBJ2-3
d_gene: NA
CDR3aa: CSVGTDTQYF
CDR3nt: TGCAGCGTGGGCACAGATACGCAGTATTTT

abundance: many
v_gene: TRBV20-1
len: 16
j_gene: TRBJ2-7
d_gene: TRBD2
CDR3aa: CSAMTSGSDLYYEQYF
CDR3nt: TGCAGTGCCATGACTAGCGGGAGCGACTTATACTACGAGCAGTACTTC

abundance: NA
v_gene: TRBV10-2
len: 14
j_gene: TRBJ2-1
d_gene: TRBD2
CDR3aa: CASSETGGVAEQFF
CDR3nt: TGCGCCAGCAGTGAAACGGGAGGGGTTGCTGAGCAGTTCTTC

abundance: many
v_gene: TRBV5-1
len: 15
j_gene: TRBJ2-4
d_gene: NA
CDR3aa: CASSLFPAQGDIQYF
CDR3nt: TGCGCCAGCAGCTTGTTTCCAGCCCAAGGAGACATTCAGTACTTC

abundance: few
v_gene: TRBV27
len: 15
j_gene: TRBJ2-1
d_gene: NA
CDR3aa: CASSLERVSYNEQFF
CDR3nt: TGTGCCAGCAGTTTAGAGCGGGTCTCCTACAATGAGCAGTTCTTC

abundance: few
v_gene: TRBV5-1
len: 15
j_gene: TRBJ1-2
d_gene: TRBD1
CDR3aa: CASSKDAGTGFGYTF
CDR3nt: TGCGCCAGCAGCAAGGACGCCGGGACAGGGTTTGGCTACACCTTC

abundance: NA
v_gene: TRBV23-1
len: 16
j_gene: TRBJ1-4
d_gene: NA
CDR3aa: CASSQLVSESGEKLFF
CDR3nt: TGCGCCAGCAGTCAATTGGTGTCAGAAAGTGGTGAAAAACTGTTTTTT

abundance: NA
v_gene: TRBV4-1
len: 17
j_gene: TRBJ1-3
d_gene: TRBD1
CDR3aa: CASSHPLDRVFGNTIYF
CDR3nt: TGCGCCAGCAGCCACCCGTTAGACAGGGTCTTTGGAAACACCATATATTTT

abundance: many
v_gene: TRBV7-2
len: 14
j_gene: TRBJ1-6
d_gene: NA
CDR3aa: CASAEARRGSPLHF
CDR3nt: TGTGCCAGCGCTGAGGCCCGGAGGGGATCACCCCTCCACTTT

abundance: NA
v_gene: TRBV5-1
len: 14
j_gene: TRBJ2-7
d_gene: NA
CDR3aa: CASRGVGTTYEQYF
CDR3nt: TGCGCCAGCAGGGGGGTGGGCACAACCTACGAGCAGTACTTC

abundance: NA
v_gene: TRBV12-3/TRBV12-4
len: 14
j_gene: TRBJ2-3
d_gene: NA
CDR3aa: CASSWTAITDTQYF
CDR3nt: TGTGCCAGCAGTTGGACTGCAATCACAGATACGCAGTATTTT

abundance: NA
v_gene: TRBV7-2
len: 13
j_gene: TRBJ2-2
d_gene: NA
CDR3aa: CASSFGEAGELFF
CDR3nt: TGTGCCAGCAGCTTCGGGGAAGCCGGGGAGCTGTTTTTT

abundance: many
v_gene: TRBV28
len: 15
j_gene: TRBJ2-4
d_gene: TRBD2
CDR3aa: CASSLLAGTKNIQYF
CDR3nt: TGTGCCAGCAGTTTATTAGCGGGCACCAAAAACATTCAGTACTTC